One and the same sample provided the 19 T cell receptor beta chains below, sequenced in a study of control samples from healthy donors and cancer patients. Generated by immunoSEQ multiplex PCR, the TCRdb table keeps only in-frame clones and is missing some. The repertoire holds 150,000 to 200,000 clones, with around nine tenths as singletons. Sequenced sample: blood. All receptors come from a man aged 30-40 years in good health.

The chain links TRBV19 to TRBJ1-2, with TRBD1 matching over 10 bases. Germline assignment: CDR1 LNHDA and CDR2 SQIVND (reference sequence). CDR3 size: 13 residues. V gave up 10 bases and J gave up 3 bases; unmatched junction bases: 5. The CDR3, as DNA: TGTGCCACTTGGGACAGGGGATACTATGGCTACACCTTC. Its protein is CATWDRGYYGYTF.

The J gene is TRBJ2-1, the V gene TRBV9; D perhaps matches TRBD2 (6 bases). The germline V gene has CDR1 SGDLS and CDR2 YYNGEE. V lost 3 bases to trimming and J lost 7 bases, with 14 bases between them. The length of the CDR3 is 14 residues. DNA of the CDR3: TGTGCCAGCAGCGCCGGGACTTACGATAATGAGCAGTTCTTC. Translating it yields CASSAGTYDNEQFF. Drawing the rest from reference TRBV9 and TRBJ2-1, the complete variable domain is DSGVTQTPKHLITATGQRVTLRCSPRSGDLSVYWYQQSLDQGLQFLIQYYNGEERAKGNILERFSAQQFPDLHSELNLSSLELGDSALYFCASSAGTYDNEQFFGPGTRLTVL.

This chain connects TRBV15 to TRBJ2-5, with TRBD2 matching 8 bases. CDR1 and CDR2 from the germline V gene are LNHNV and YYDKDF (reference sequence). CDR3 length equals 15 residues. The V and J ends lost 4 bases and 3 bases, in that order; junction bases with no gene match: 7. The CDR3 DNA sequence: TGTGCCACCAGCACTACCGGGACTAGGAAAGAGACCCAGTACTTC. It codes for CATSTTGTRKETQYF. The full variable domain, in which reference TRBV15 and TRBJ2-5 provide the parts outside the CDR3, is DAMVIQNPRYQVTQFGKPVTLSCSQTLNHNVMYWYQQKSSQAPKLLFHYYDKDFNNEADTPDNFQSRRPNTSFCFLDIRSPGLGDTAMYLCATSTTGTRKETQYFGPGTRLLVL.

This chain connects TRBV12-5 to TRBJ1-2; a weak D match, TRBD1 (6 bases). The germline CDR1 and CDR2 sequences are LGHNT and FRNRAP. This CDR3 has 13 residues. The germline V and J ends were trimmed by 2 bases and 8 bases, with 12 bases remaining between them. The CDR3 sequence is CASGLHRVGGYTF. CDR3 nucleotides: TGTGCTAGTGGTTTGCACAGGGTTGGAGGCTACACCTTC. Using reference TRBV12-5 and TRBJ1-2 for the parts outside the CDR3, the full variable domain is DARVTQTPRHKVTEMGQEVTMRCQPILGHNTVFWYRQTMMQGLELLAYFRNRAPLDDSGMPKDRFSAEMPDATLATLKIQPSEPRDSAVYFCASGLHRVGGYTFGSGTRLTVV.

The chain is built from TRBV4-2 and TRBJ2-1, with 13 bases identical to TRBD2. Germline-derived CDR1 and CDR2 are LGHNA and YNFKEQ. The ends lost 4 bases at V and 8 bases at J; junction bases unmatched: 8. The CDR3 runs to 16 residues. Here the CDR3 reads CASSPGTSGVRDEQFF. CDR3 DNA: TGTGCCAGCAGCCCAGGGACTAGCGGGGTTCGAGATGAGCAGTTCTTC.

This clone was seen only a few times. This chain uses TRBV5-4 with TRBJ2-7; D possibly uses TRBD1 or TRBD2 (5 bases each). CDR1 is SGHNT, CDR2 YYREEE, per germline (reference sequence). The V end was cut by 4 bases, the J end by 3 bases, with 14 bases between. This CDR3 has 14 amino acids. CDR3 protein: CASSGTGTVYEQYF. DNA of the CDR3: TGTGCCAGCAGCGGCACCGGGACGGTCTACGAGCAGTACTTC.

This rearrangement joins TRBV11-2 to TRBJ2-5, with D possibly TRBD2 on 6 matching bases. The CDR3 has 15 amino acids. Germline CDR1 and CDR2: SGHAT and FQNNGV. Trimming cost V 4 bases and J 2 bases, with 14 bases left between them. CDR3: CASSSGGADQETQYF. The CDR3 bases are TGTGCCAGCAGCTCCGGGGGAGCGGATCAAGAGACCCAGTACTTC.

This chain uses TRBV20-1 with TRBJ1-5; tentatively, D is TRBD1 (5 bases). Trimming cost V 3 bases and J 7 bases, with 7 bases left between them. Germline V CDR1 and CDR2: DFQATT, SNEGSKA (reference sequence). The CDR3 totals 11 residues. CDR3 region: CSARGEQPQHF. The CDR3, as DNA: TGCAGTGCTAGGGGGGAACAGCCCCAGCATTTT.

The chain employs TRBV27 and TRBJ2-2; 10 bases are a match to TRBD2. The CDR3 has 16 residues. CDR1 and CDR2 (germline): MNHEY, SMNVEV (reference sequence). Unmatched junction bases numbered 3, after V lost 4 bases and J lost 1 base. The CDR3 is CASSSVAGGNTGELFF. CDR3 in DNA: TGTGCCAGCAGTTCGGTAGCGGGAGGGAACACCGGGGAGCTGTTTTTT.

This clone showed up just once. V and J are TRBV2 and TRBJ2-1; possibly TRBD1 for D (6 bases). CDR1 SNHLY and CDR2 FYNNEI come from the germline V gene. The CDR3 length is 14 residues. The V end was cut by 5 bases, the J end by 5 bases, with 13 bases between. DNA of the CDR3: TGTGCCAGCAGTTCGCAGGGGAGCAACAATGAGCAGTTCTTC. Its translation is CASSSQGSNNEQFF.

With respect to this clone: The junction and the germline gene differ at one end; a read error may be behind it. V gene TRBV6-6 combines with J gene TRBJ1-1, with a tentative D call TRBD1 (6 bases). Germline loops: CDR1 MNHNY, CDR2 SVGAGI (reference sequence). The CDR3 covers 13 residues. The CDR3 loop is CASSYDGQSEVFF. CDR3 in DNA: TGTGCCAGCAGTTACGATGGACAGAGCGAAGTTTTCTTT.

This chain joins TRBV5-1 and TRBJ2-7; D is perhaps TRBD2 (6 bases). V shed 5 bases and J shed 5 bases, with 17 bases lying between them. This CDR3 spans 14 amino acids. From germline, CDR1 is SGHRS and CDR2 YFSETQ. CDR3 DNA: TGCGCCAGCAGTAAAATGGAGGGCCCCCACGAGCAGTACTTC. Translating gives CASSKMEGPHEQYF.

The chain joins TRBV9 to TRBJ2-2; unclear D gene. Germline CDR1 reads SGDLS; CDR2 reads YYNGEE. This CDR3 comprises 13 residues. V was shortened by 4 bases and J by 7 bases, with 11 bases between the two germline ends. The CDR3 sequence is CASSPRTDGELFF. The DNA for the CDR3 is TGTGCCAGCAGCCCCCGGACGGACGGGGAGCTGTTTTTT. Full variable domain (outside the CDR3, taken from reference TRBV9 and TRBJ2-2): DSGVTQTPKHLITATGQRVTLRCSPRSGDLSVYWYQQSLDQGLQFLIQYYNGEERAKGNILERFSAQQFPDLHSELNLSSLELGDSALYFCASSPRTDGELFFGEGSRLTVL.

This rearrangement joins TRBV11-3 to TRBJ2-1; D ambiguous. V shed 1 base and J shed 4 bases, with 14 bases lying between them. This CDR3 is built from 16 residues. The germline V gene encodes CDR1 SGHNT and CDR2 YENEEA. The CDR3 is CASSLGGSRAYNEQFF. The CDR3 nucleotides read TGTGCCAGCAGCTTAGGGGGTAGCAGAGCGTACAATGAGCAGTTCTTC.

The chain recombines TRBV30 with TRBJ1-5; the D gene is possibly TRBD1 (6 bases). Germline lookup yields CDR1 GTSNPN and CDR2 SVGIG (reference sequence). V lost 2 bases and J 7 bases, leaving 18 bases between the germline ends. The CDR3 totals 15 residues. The CDR3, as DNA: TGTGCCTGGAGTATGTATTCGGGACAAGAGCAGCCCCAGCATTTT. This translates into CAWSMYSGQEQPQHF.

This clone has just a few counts. This chain's CDR3 is CATDREYGYTF. The CDR3 region has the DNA TGTGCCACCGACAGAGAGTATGGCTACACCTTC. The chain links TRBV12-3 or TRBV12-4 to TRBJ1-2, with D tentatively TRBD1 (5 bases). The CDR3 extends over 11 amino acids. The V gene lost 10 bases and the J gene lost 5 bases, with 11 bases spanning the gap.

The V and J genes are TRBV19 and TRBJ1-1, with unresolved D. The V and J ends lost 1 base and 5 bases respectively, with 5 bases between them. The CDR3 is made up of 12 amino acids. Germline CDR1 LNHDA, CDR2 SQIVND (reference sequence). The CDR3 here is CASSIGVTEAFF. The CDR3 DNA sequence: TGTGCCAGTAGTATAGGGGTAACTGAAGCTTTCTTT.

This clone has only one observation. The rearrangement uses TRBV21-1 and TRBJ2-5; TRBD2 is taken as the D call from the table, unchecked against the DNA. TRBV21-1 is listed as a pseudogene. The CDR3 consists of 14 residues. The CDR3 here is CASSPPNLRETQYF. Written as DNA, the CDR3 is TGTGCCAGCAGCCCGCCTAACTTGAGAGAGACCCAGTACTTC.

The genes are TRBV10-3 and TRBJ1-6; D ambiguous. Germline V gene sequence: CDR1 ENHRY, CDR2 SYGVKD. CDR3 length: 14 amino acids. V gave up 1 base and J gave up 4 bases, with 5 bases separating them. CDR3 region: CAISELEYNSPLHF. CDR3 bases: TGTGCCATCAGTGAGTTAGAGTATAATTCACCCCTCCACTTT.